What follows are 6 T cell receptor beta chains derived from one specimen sequenced in a study of OX40 agonist ivuxolimab in advanced cancers. Produced via immunoSEQ multiplex PCR; TCRdb's table is partial and in-frame only. The sample yields 60,000 to 90,000 clones, approximately 86% seen once. The source material was CD4+ or CD8+ T cells sorted from blood, sampled in a trial of the OX40 agonist ivuxolimab. The receptors shown here come from an adult with an advanced solid tumor such as melanoma, head and neck, liver or kidney cancer.

This clone showed up just a few times. J is TRBJ1-3 and V is TRBV5-1; a weak D match, TRBD1 (5 bases). Germline V lookup: CDR1 SGHRS, CDR2 YFSETQ. The CDR3 length is 14 residues. With 4 bases removed from V and 4 bases from J, the gap between germline ends came to 12 bases. The CDR3 spells CASSLGTWGNTIYF. CDR3 nucleotide sequence: TGCGCCAGCAGCCTGGGGACGTGGGGAAACACCATATATTTT.

V and J are TRBV4-3 and TRBJ1-3, with D maybe TRBD1 (6 bases). Germline loops: CDR1 LGHNA, CDR2 YSLEER. Trimming left V 4 bases short and J 0 bases short, with 10 bases between. The CDR3 consists of 15 residues. CDR3: CASSRQVFSGNTIYF. The CDR3 DNA sequence: TGCGCCAGCAGCCGACAGGTATTCTCTGGAAACACCATATATTTT.

The gene calls are TRBV11-2 and TRBJ1-1; unclear D gene. Deletions cut 5 bases from V and 3 bases from J, with 7 bases between. CDR3 size: 12 residues. From germline, CDR1 is SGHAT and CDR2 FQNNGV. CDR3 in amino acids: CASSRLDTEAFF. The CDR3 DNA reads as TGTGCCAGCAGCCGCCTCGACACTGAAGCTTTCTTT.

Comment on this clone: The junction does not match germline at one end; this may be a read error. CDR3 sequence: CASSSLRGEEYF. The CDR3 DNA reads TGTGCCAGCTCAAGCCTCCGGGGCGAGGAGTACTTC. The chain combines TRBV18 with TRBJ2-7; either TRBD1 or TRBD2 may fit D (5 bases each). The CDR3 sequence is 12 residues long. From germline, CDR1 is KGHSH and CDR2 LQKENI.

The rearrangement links TRBV29-1 to TRBJ2-3; 9 nucleotides line up with TRBD2. Germline V gives CDR1 SQVTM, CDR2 ANQGSEA. This CDR3 contains 11 residues. Germline trimming cut 6 bases from V and 9 bases from J; bases unmatched to any gene: 4. The CDR3 sequence is CSVTTSGTQYF. CDR3 nucleotides: TGCAGCGTGACGACTAGCGGCACGCAGTATTTT.

The chain uses TRBV15 and TRBJ2-7; D may be TRBD1 or TRBD2 (5 bases each). Germline CDR1 reads LNHNV; CDR2 reads YYDKDF (reference sequence). The CDR3 has 15 amino acids. V was clipped by 0 bases and J by 5 bases, with 14 bases between them. The CDR3 sequence: CATSRDPGPSNEQYF. Here the CDR3 DNA reads TGTGCCACCAGCAGAGATCCGGGGCCTTCTAACGAGCAGTACTTC.